This TCR beta chain was observed in a study of vaccination and CD4 T cells after COVID-19. Trimming shortened V by 6 bases and J by 1 base, and 16 bases separated the two germline ends. Germline assignment: CDR1 MNHEY and CDR2 SVGEGT. This CDR3 has 16 amino acids. As for this clonotype: Its target is unknown.

Time point reported: late sampling 161 to 241 days after vaccination in a few convalescent patients. The treatment: roughly ten-day PBMC culture with coronavirus spike peptide pools or control peptides (ViraFEST assay). Cultured CD4+ T-cell DNA underwent Oncomine TCR Beta short-read sequencing. TCRdb ran MiXCR on the PCR reads and lists one entry per CDR3 protein. This sample has approximately 21,000 distinct CDR3 sequences, with roughly 43% found just once. The chain carries TRBV6-2 or TRBV6-3 and TRBJ2-1; a possible D gene is TRBD2 (5 bases). The receptor's source is a human donor who had recovered from COVID-19. The source was CD4+ T cells from blood, cultured in vitro, collected about 7 months after SARS-CoV-2 vaccination. The CDR3 DNA is TGTGCCAGCAGGTCTGGCTGGAGCGGTTCCTACAATGAGCAGTTCTTC. Its translation: CASRSGWSGSYNEQFF.